This TCR beta chain comes out of a study of cytomegalovirus exposure and HLA in healthy donors. Across the study: Of the donors genotyped, several hundred in all, less than 90% fell in the Caucasian-associated ancestry cluster.

This clone was counted once. Vbeta (60) and Jbeta (13) primers were used in the PCR. The table came from immunoSEQ multiplex PCR; TCRdb's copy has only in-frame clones and leaves some out. The sample yields more than 90,000 clones, about 75% seen once. What was sequenced was PBMCs. The source is a man aged 40-55 years in good health and CMV-seropositive.

CDR3 sequence: CASSLEAPAYEQYF. CDR3 in DNA: TGTGCCAGCAGTTTAGAAGCGCCAGCCTACGAGCAGTACTTC. V is TRBV27 and J is TRBJ2-7; D unclear. The V gene's germline CDR1 is MNHEY and CDR2 SMNVEV (reference sequence). The length of the CDR3 is 14 residues. The germline V and J ends were trimmed by 2 bases and 2 bases, with 10 bases remaining between them.